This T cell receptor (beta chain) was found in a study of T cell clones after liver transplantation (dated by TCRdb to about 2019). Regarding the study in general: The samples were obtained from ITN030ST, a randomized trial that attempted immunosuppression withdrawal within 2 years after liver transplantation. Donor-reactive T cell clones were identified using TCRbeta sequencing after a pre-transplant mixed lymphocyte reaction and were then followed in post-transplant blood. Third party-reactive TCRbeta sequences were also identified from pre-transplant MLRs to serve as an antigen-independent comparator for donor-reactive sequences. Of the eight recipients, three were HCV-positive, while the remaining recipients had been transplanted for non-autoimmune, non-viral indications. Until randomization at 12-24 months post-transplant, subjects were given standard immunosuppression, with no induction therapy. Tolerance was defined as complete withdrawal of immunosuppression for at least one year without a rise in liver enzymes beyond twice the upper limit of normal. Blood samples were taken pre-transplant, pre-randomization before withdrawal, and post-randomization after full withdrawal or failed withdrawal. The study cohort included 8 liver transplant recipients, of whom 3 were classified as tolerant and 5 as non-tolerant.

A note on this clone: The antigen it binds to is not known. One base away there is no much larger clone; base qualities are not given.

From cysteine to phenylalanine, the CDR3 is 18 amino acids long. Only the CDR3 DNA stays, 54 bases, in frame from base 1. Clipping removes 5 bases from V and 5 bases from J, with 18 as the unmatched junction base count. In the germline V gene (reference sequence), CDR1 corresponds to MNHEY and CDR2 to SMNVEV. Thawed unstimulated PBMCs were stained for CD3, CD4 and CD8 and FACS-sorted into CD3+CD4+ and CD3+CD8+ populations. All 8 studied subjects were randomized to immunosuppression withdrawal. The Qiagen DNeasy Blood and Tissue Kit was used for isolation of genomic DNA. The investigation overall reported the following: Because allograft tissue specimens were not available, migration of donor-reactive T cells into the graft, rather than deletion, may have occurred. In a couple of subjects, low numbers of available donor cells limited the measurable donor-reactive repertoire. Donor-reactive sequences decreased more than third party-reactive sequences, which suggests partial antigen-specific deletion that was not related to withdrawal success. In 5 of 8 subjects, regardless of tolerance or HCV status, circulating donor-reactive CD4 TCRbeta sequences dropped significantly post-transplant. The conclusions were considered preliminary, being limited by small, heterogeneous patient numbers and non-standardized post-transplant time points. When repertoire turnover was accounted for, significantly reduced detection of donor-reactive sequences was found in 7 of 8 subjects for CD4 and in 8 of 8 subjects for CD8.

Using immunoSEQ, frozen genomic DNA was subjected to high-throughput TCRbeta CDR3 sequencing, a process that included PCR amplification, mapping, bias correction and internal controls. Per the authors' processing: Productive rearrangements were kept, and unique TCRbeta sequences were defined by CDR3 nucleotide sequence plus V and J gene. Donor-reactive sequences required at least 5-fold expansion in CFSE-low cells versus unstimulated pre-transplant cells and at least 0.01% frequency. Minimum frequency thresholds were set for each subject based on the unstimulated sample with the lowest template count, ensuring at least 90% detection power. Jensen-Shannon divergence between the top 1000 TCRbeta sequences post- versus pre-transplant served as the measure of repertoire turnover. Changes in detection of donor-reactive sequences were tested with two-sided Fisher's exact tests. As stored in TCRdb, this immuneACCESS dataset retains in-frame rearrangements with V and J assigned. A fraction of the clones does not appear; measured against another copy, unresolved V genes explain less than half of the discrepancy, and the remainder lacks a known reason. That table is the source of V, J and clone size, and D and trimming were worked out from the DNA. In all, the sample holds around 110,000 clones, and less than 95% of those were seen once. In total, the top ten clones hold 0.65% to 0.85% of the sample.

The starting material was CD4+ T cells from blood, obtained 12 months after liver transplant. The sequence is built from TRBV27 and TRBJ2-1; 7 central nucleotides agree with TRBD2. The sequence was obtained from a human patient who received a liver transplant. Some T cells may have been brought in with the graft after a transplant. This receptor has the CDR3 CASSTLPLAGARNNEQFF. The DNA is TGTGCCAGCAGTACTCTCCCCTTGGCGGGAGCGAGGAACAATGAGCAGTTCTTC.